The rows below give T cell receptor beta chains drawn from one sample of a study of cytotoxic CD8 clonotypes in ibrutinib-treated CLL. Sequenced by immunoSEQ multiplex PCR; TCRdb stores in-frame clones only, minus some. The sample includes 130,000 to 150,000 clones, under 95% of them seen just once. Sequenced here: PBMCs, sampled after 12 months of ibrutinib treatment. The receptors were sampled from a human donor with chronic lymphocytic leukemia. Both conserved end residues are part of each CDR3. Rows may omit the clone size; those that give it use once, few, many or a size class.

clone_size | v_call | cdr3_aa
. | TRBV10-2 | CASSAGGRGVETQYF
. | TRBV5-1 | CASSSLAGGTGELFF
. | TRBV28 | CASSLGVRGTQYF
. | TRBV29-1 | CSARDVTYEQYF
. | TRBV27 | CASSLSGRNEQYF
. | TRBV6-6 | CASSDRGSNQPQHF
. | TRBV6-4 | CASSDWTGRPTNEKLFF
. | TRBV2 | CASSGTGGRGYEQYF
. | TRBV13 | CASTREGEQYF
. | TRBV11-3 | CASSLNIASEAFF
few | TRBV28 | CASSLGINYGYTF
. | TRBV9 | CASSGEADYGYTF
. | TRBV25-1 | CASSEFTGARELFF
. | TRBV18 | CASSPPDRQETQYF
. | TRBV30 | CAWRGFYEKLFF
few | TRBV2 | CASRQDGTYEQYF
. | TRBV6-5 | CASSYSWPRGYTF
. | TRBV29-1 | CSPGRDSKGGMNTEAFF
. | TRBV2 | CASSENVGNQPQHF
. | TRBV30 | CAWSVGGNTEAFF
. | TRBV30 | CAWNRGAGAVETQYF
. | TRBV6-1 | CASSEFAGGNGETQYF
. | TRBV2 | CASSLGRNQPQHF
. | TRBV10-1 | CASSESRDGGYTF
. | TRBV29-1 | CSVDLTNTGELFF
. | TRBV30 | CAWTLSRDQPQHF
. | TRBV7-2 | CAIQRESSYEQYF
. | TRBV2 | CASSRDVYEQYF
once | TRBV28 | CASTTTIGYTF
once | TRBV10-2 | CASSGQKNTEAFF
. | TRBV19 | CASSRRLAGGLQNSYEQYF
. | TRBV9 | CASSVGRGIAEAFF
. | TRBV28 | CASKLPRGNTEAFF
few | TRBV10-2 | CASSGARTGELFF
. | TRBV2 | CASHREGNQPQHF
. | TRBV29-1 | CSVSGTSGSTDTQYF
. | TRBV6-5 | CASSLWSFDQPQHF
. | TRBV19 | CASSSGVDRGEFF
once | TRBV4-3 | CASSTRDYSYNEQFF
. | TRBV29-1 | CSVEGAGTTNYGYTF
. | TRBV28 | CASSRGGDMGYGYTF